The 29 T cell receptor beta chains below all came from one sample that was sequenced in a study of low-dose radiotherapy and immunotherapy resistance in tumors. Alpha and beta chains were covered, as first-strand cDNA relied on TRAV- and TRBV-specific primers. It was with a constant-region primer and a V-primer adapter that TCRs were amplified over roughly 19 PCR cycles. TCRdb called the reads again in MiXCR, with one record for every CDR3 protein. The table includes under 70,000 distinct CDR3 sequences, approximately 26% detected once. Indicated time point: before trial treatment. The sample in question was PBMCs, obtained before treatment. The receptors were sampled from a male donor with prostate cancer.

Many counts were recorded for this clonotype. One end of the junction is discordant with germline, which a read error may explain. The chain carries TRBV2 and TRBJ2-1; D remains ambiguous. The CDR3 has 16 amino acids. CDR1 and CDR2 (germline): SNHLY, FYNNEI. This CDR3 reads CASSVLTIYSDNEQFF. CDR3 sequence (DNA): TGTGCCAGCAGTGTACTCACAATTTACTCCGACAATGAGCAGTTCTTC.

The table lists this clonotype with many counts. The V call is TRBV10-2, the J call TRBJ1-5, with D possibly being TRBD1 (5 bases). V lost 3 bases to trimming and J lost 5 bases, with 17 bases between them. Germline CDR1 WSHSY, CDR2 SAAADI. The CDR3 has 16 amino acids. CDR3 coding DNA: TGCGCCAGCAGTGACACCGGTAGAGGGGACTATCAGCCCCAGCATTTT. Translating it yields CASSDTGRGDYQPQHF.

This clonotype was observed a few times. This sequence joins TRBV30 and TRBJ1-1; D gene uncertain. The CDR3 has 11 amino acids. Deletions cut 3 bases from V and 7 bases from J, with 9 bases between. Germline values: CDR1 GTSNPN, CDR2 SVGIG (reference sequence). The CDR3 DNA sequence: TGTGCCTGGAGGGTCGGGGTTGAAGCTTTCTTT. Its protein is CAWRVGVEAFF.

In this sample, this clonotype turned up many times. Written as DNA, the CDR3 is TGTGCCAGCAGCTTAGCAGGACTAGCGGGGCCTGAGCAGTTCTTC. It is translated as CASSLAGLAGPEQFF. The chain uses TRBV11-2 and TRBJ2-1, with TRBD2 identical over 12 bases. V lost 1 base to trimming and J lost 9 bases; unmatched junction nucleotides: 4. The CDR3 is made up of 15 amino acids. Germline loops: CDR1 SGHAT, CDR2 FQNNGV.

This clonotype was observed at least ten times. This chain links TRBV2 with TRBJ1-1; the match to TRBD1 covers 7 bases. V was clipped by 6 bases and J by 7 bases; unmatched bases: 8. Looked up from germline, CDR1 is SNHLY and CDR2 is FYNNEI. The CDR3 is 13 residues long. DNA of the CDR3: TGTGCCAGCAGCCCCAGGGGGGCGATTGAAGCTTTCTTT. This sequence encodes CASSPRGAIEAFF.

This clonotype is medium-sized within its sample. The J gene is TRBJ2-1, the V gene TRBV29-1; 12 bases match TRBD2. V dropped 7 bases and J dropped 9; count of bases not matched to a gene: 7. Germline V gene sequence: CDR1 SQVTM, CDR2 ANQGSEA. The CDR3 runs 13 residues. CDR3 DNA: TGCAGCGCCCGACTAGCGGGAGAGGTTGAGCAGTTCTTC. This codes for CSARLAGEVEQFF.

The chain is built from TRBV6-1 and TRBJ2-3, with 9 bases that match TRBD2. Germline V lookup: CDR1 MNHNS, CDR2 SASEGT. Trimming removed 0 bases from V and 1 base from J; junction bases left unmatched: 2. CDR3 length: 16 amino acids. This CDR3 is CASSEAVAGGTDTQYF. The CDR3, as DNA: TGTGCCAGCAGTGAAGCGGTAGCGGGAGGCACAGATACGCAGTATTTT.

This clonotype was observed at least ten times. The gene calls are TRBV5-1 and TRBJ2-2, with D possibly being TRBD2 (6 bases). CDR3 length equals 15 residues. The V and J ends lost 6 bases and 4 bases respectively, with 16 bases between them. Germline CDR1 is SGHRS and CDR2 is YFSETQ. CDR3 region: CASTKAQGGTGELFF. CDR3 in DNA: TGCGCCAGCACAAAAGCCCAGGGAGGCACCGGGGAGCTGTTTTTT.

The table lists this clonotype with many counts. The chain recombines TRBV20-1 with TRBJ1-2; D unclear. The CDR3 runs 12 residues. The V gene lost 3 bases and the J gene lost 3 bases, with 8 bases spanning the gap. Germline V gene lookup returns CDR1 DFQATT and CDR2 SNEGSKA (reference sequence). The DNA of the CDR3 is TGCAGTGCTAGCGGGCAGGACTATGGCTACACCTTC. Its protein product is CSASGQDYGYTF.

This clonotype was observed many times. The CDR3 region has the DNA TGTGCCAGCAGCGAAAATACAGGGAGGGACGAGCAGTACTTC. Protein sequence: CASSENTGRDEQYF. V gene TRBV7-2 combines with J gene TRBJ2-7, with a possible D match to TRBD2 (7 bases). Germline V CDR1 and CDR2: SGHTA, FQGNSA. Between the trimmed V and J ends, which lost 5 bases and 5 bases, there was a span of 16 bases. The CDR3 runs 14 residues.

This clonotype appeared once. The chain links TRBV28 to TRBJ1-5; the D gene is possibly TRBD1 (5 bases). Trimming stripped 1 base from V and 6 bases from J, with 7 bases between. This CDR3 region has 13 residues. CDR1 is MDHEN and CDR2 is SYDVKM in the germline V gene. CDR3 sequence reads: CASSLFGGQPQHF. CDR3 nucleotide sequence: TGTGCCAGCAGTTTATTTGGGGGTCAGCCCCAGCATTTT.

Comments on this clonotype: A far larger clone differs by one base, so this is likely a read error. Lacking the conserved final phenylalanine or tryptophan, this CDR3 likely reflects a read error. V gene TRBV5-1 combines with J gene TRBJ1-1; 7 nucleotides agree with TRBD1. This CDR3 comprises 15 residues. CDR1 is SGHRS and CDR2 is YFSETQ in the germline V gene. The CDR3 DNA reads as TGTGCCAGCAGCTTGTACGCAGGGGGGAACACTGAAGCTTTCTCT. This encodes CASSLYAGGNTEAFS.

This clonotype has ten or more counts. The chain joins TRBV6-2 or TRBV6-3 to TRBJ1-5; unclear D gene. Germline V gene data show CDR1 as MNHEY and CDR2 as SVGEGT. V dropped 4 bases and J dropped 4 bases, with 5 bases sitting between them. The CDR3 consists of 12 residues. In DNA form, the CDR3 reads TGTGCCAGCAGTTCGCCGAATCAGCCCCAGCATTTT. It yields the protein CASSSPNQPQHF.

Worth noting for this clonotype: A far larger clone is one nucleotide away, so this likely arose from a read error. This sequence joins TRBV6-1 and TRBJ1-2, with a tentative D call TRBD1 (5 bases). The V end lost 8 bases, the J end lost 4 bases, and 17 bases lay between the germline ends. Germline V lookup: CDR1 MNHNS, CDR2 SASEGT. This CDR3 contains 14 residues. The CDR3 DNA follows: TGTGCCAGCGGGGCAGGCCAACCCCTCTATGGCTACACCTTC. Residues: CASGAGQPLYGYTF.

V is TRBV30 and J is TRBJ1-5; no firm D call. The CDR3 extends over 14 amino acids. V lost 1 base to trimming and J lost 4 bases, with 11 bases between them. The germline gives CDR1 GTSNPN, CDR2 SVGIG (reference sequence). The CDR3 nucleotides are TGTGCCTGGAGTGGAATAGGAGGAAATCAGCCCCAGCATTTT. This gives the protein CAWSGIGGNQPQHF.

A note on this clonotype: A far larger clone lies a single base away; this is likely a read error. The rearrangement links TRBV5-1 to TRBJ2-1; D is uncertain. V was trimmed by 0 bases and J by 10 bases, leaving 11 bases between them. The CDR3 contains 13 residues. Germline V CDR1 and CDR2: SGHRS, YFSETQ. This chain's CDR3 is CASSLDFLYEQFF. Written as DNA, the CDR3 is TGCGCCAGCAGCTTGGATTTTTTGTACGAGCAGTTCTTC.

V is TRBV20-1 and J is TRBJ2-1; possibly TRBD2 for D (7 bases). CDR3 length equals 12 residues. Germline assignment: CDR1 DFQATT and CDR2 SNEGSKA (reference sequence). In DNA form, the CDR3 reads TGCAGAAAGGGGGGGGGGATTTATGAGCAGTTCTTC. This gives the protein CRKGGGIYEQFF.

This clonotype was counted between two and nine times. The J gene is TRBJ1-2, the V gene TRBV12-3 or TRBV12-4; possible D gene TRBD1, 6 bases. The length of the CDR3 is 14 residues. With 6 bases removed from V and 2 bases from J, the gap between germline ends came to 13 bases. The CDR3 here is CASSLGARNYGYTF. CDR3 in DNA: TGTGCCAGCAGCTTGGGGGCGCGGAACTATGGCTACACCTTC.

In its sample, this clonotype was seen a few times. As DNA, the CDR3 is TGTGCCAGCAGCTTAGATCGGGACACGCCAACCTACGAGCAGTACTTC. Encoded protein: CASSLDRDTPTYEQYF. The genes are TRBV7-2 and TRBJ2-7; D is possibly TRBD1 (6 bases). Germline values: CDR1 SGHTA, CDR2 FQGNSA. The CDR3 runs 16 residues. V was shortened by 1 base and J by 2 bases, with 15 bases between the two germline ends.

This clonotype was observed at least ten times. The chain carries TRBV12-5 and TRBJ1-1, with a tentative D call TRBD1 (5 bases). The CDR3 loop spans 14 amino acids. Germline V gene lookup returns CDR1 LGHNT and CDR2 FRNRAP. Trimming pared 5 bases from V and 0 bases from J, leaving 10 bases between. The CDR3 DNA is TGTGCTAGTGGTCCGGACACCATGAACACTGAAGCTTTCTTT. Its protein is CASGPDTMNTEAFF.

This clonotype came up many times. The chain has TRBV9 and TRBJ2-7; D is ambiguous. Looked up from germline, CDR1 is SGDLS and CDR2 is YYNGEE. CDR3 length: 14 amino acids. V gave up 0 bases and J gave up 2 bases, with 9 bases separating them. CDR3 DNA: TGTGCCAGCAGCGTAGCCTCGGGCCCCTACGAGCAGTACTTC. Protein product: CASSVASGPYEQYF.

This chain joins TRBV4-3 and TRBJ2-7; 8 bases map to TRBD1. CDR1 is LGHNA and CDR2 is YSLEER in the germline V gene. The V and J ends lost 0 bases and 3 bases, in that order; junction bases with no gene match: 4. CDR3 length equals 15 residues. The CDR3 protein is CASSQEGQAYYEQYF. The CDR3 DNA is TGCGCCAGCAGCCAAGAGGGACAGGCCTACTACGAGCAGTACTTC.

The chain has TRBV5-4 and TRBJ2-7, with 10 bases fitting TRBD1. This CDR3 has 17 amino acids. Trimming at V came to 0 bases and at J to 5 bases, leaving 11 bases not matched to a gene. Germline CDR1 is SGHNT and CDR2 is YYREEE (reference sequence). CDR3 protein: CASSLELRDRGIHEQYF. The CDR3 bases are TGTGCCAGCAGCTTGGAGCTTCGGGACAGGGGTATCCACGAGCAGTACTTC.

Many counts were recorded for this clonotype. CDR3 loop: CASRRGGRGGTDTQYF. The CDR3 DNA reads TGTGCCAGCAGGCGGGGTGGACGGGGAGGGACAGATACGCAGTATTTT. This chain uses TRBV6-6 with TRBJ2-3, with 7 bases that match TRBD2. Losses at the gene ends were 6 bases for V and 3 bases for J; bases not matched to a gene: 12. This CDR3 has 16 residues. In germline, CDR1 is MNHNY, CDR2 SVGAGI (reference sequence).

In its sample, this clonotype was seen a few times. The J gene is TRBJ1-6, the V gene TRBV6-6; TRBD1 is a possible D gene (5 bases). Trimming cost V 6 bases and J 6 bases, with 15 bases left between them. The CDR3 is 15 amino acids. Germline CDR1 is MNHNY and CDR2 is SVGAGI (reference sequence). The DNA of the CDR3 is TGTGCCAGCAGCTCACCGGGGGGAGCTAATTCACCCCTCCACTTT. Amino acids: CASSSPGGANSPLHF.

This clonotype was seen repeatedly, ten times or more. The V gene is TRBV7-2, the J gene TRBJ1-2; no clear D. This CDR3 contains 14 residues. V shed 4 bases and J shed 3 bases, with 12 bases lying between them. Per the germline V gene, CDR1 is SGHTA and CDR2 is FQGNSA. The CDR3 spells CASSSRTRDYGYTF. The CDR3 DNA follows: TGTGCCAGCAGCTCTCGGACCCGGGACTATGGCTACACCTTC.

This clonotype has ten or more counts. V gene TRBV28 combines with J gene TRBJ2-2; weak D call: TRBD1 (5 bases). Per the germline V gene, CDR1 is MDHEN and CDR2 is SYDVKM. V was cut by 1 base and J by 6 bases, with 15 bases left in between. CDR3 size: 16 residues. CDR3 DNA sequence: TGTGCCAGCAGTTTATTGACAGTACGATCCCCCGGGGAGCTGTTTTTT. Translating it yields CASSLLTVRSPGELFF.

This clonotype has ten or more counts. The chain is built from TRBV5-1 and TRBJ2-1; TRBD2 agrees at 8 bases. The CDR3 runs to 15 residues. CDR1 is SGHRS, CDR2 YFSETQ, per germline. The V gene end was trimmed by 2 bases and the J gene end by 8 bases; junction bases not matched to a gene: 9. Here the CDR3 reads CASSFMTSEGHEQFF. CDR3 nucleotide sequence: TGCGCCAGCAGCTTTATGACTAGCGAAGGCCATGAGCAGTTCTTC. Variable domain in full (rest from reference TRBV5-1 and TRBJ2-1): KAGVTQTPRYLIKTRGQQVTLSCSPISGHRSVSWYQQTPGQGLQFLFEYFSETQRNKGNFPGRFSGRQFSNSRSEMNVSTLELGDSALYLCASSFMTSEGHEQFFGPGTRLTVL.

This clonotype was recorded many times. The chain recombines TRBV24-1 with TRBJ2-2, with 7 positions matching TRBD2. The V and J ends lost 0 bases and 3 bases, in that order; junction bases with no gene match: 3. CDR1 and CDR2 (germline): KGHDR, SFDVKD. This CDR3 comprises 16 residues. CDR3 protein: CATSDLSGADTGELFF. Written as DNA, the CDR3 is TGTGCCACCAGTGATTTGAGCGGGGCCGACACCGGGGAGCTGTTTTTT.